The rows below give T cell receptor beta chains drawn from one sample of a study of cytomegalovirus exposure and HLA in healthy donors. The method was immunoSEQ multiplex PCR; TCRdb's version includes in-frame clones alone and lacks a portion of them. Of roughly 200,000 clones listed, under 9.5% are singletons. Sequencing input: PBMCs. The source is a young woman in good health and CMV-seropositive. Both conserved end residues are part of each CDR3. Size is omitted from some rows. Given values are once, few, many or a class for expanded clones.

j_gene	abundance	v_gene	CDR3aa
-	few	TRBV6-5	CASSYSPEVAHREQYF
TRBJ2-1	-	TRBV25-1	CASRLNEQFF
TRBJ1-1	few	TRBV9	CASSEPRQGTHTEAFF
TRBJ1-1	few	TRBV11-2	CASSLEQGTEAFF
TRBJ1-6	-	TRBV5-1	CASSLVGAGNSPLHF
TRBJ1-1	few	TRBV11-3	CASSPGQGMTEAFF
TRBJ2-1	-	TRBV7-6	CASSRLVDEQFF
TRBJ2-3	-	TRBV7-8	CASSNRGDTQYF
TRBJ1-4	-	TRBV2	CASSRQGSNEKLFF
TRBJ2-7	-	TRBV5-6	CASSWGAGGSEQYF
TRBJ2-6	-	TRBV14	CASSRSGASGANVLTF
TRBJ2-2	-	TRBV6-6	CASSLLLAGVGELFF
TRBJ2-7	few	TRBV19	CASSMSRVPPYEQYF
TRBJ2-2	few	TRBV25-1	CASSTEGELFF
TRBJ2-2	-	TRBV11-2	CASSLERMNTGELFF
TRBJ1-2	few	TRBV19	CASSIRGQGPYGYTF
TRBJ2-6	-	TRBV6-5	CASRRGSGANVLTF
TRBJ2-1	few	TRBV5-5	CASSLSLQEGRTYNEQFF
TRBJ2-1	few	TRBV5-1	CASSFLTSGRIGEQFF
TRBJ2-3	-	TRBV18	CASSPVQGEDTQYF
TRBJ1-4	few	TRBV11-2	CASSHHPTASNEKLFF
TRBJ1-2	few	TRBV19	CASNFGTQYNYGYTF
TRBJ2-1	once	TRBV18	CASSDGNSYNEQFF
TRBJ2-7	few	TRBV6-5	CASSPTGTGSYEQYF
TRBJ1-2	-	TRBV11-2	CASSLEGLGRYGYTF
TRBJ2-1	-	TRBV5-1	CASSLLAGGPNEQFF
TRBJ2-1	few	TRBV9	CASSLLPNEQFF
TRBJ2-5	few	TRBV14	CASSLASGRQTQYF
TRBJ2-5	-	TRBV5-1	CASSPHSGSKETQYF
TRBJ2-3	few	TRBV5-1	CASRSLSGRAAKDTQYF
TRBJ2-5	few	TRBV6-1	CASSEINSGRARETQYF
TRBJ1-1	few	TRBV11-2	CASSLVRAPGELNTEAFF
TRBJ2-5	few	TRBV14	CASSQSIQETQYF
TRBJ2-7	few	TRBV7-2	CASSFVKDSSYEQYF
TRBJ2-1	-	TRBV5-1	CASSLVAGTSGVDEQFF
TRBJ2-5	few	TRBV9	CASSVARGGETQYF
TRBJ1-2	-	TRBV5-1	CASSPGTANYGYTF
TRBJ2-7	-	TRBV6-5	CASSKLARSSYEQYF
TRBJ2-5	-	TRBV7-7	CASSGGLAGSRGETQYF
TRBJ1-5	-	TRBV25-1	CASSESWAQPQHF